The 9 T cell receptor beta chains below all came from one sample that was sequenced in a study of T cells in Graves' hyperthyroidism and ophthalmopathy. The investigators amplified TCR beta CDR3 regions from RNA transcripts. During a first-round RT-PCR of the TCR CDR3, the HTBI primer set was used. TCRdb fed the multiplex PCR reads into MiXCR, producing one record per CDR3 protein. The sample has approximately 520,000 distinct CDR3 sequences; around a quarter are singletons. Material: blood. These receptors all come from a woman in her 30s with Graves' ophthalmopathy.

This clonotype came up many times. The chain couples TRBV28 to TRBJ1-5, with 7 bases lining up with TRBD1. Unmatched junction bases numbered 5, after V lost 6 bases and J lost 0 bases. The CDR3 covers 15 residues. Germline CDR1 and CDR2: MDHEN and SYDVKM. Written as DNA, the CDR3 is TGTGCCAGCAGGGAGAACAGGGGTAGCAATCAGCCCCAGCATTTT. It specifies CASRENRGSNQPQHF.

The DNA for the CDR3 is TGTGCCAGCAGTTTCCACCCCCGAGACAGGGTGGGCAATCAGCCCCAGCATTTT. Encoded protein: CASSFHPRDRVGNQPQHF. The chain is built from TRBV12-3 or TRBV12-4 and TRBJ1-5, with 7 bases aligning to TRBD1. Unmatched junction bases numbered 13, after V lost 3 bases and J lost 2 bases. The CDR3 has 18 residues.

This clonotype was seen many times. This sequence joins TRBV3-1 and TRBJ2-5; tentative D call: TRBD1 (5 bases). Germline values: CDR1 LGHDT, CDR2 YNNKEL (reference sequence). V dropped 6 bases and J dropped 7 bases, with 18 bases sitting between them. This CDR3 comprises 14 residues. DNA of the CDR3: TGTGCCAGCAGTCGGTACCAGGGCGGCGGGACCCAGTACTTC. Protein: CASSRYQGGGTQYF.

This clonotype showed up many times. The rearrangement joins TRBV30 to TRBJ1-1; D might be TRBD1 (5 bases). Germline V gives CDR1 GTSNPN, CDR2 SVGIG (reference sequence). With 2 bases removed from V and 3 bases from J, the gap between germline ends came to 10 bases. The CDR3 is 13 amino acids. CDR3 residues: CAWSPGGYTEAFF. DNA of the CDR3: TGTGCCTGGAGTCCCGGGGGGTACACTGAAGCTTTCTTT.

Many counts were recorded for this clonotype. The genes are TRBV7-3 and TRBJ2-3; D call uncertain. Trimming pared 0 bases from V and 4 bases from J, leaving 8 bases between. Germline CDR1 is SGHTA and CDR2 is FQGTGA. The CDR3 loop spans 14 amino acids. CDR3 amino acids: CASSLTGPPDTQYF. CDR3 sequence (DNA): TGTGCCAGCAGCTTAACAGGTCCCCCAGATACGCAGTATTTT.

There are many counts of this clonotype. This rearrangement joins TRBV15 to TRBJ1-2; 7 bases align to TRBD1. The germline V gene encodes CDR1 LNHNV and CDR2 YYDKDF (reference sequence). V lost 2 bases to trimming and J lost 4 bases; unmatched junction nucleotides: 10. The CDR3 consists of 16 residues. The CDR3 region has the DNA TGTGCCACCAGCAGATATAATACAGGGGTCGGCTATGGCTACACCTTC. Encoded protein: CATSRYNTGVGYGYTF. The entire variable domain, with the rest obtained from reference TRBV15 and TRBJ1-2, is as follows: DAMVIQNPRYQVTQFGKPVTLSCSQTLNHNVMYWYQQKSSQAPKLLFHYYDKDFNNEADTPDNFQSRRPNTSFCFLDIRSPGLGDTAMYLCATSRYNTGVGYGYTFGSGTRLTVV.

CDR3 sequence: CSAQRDSYILSNQPQHF. CDR3 nucleotides: TGCAGTGCTCAGAGGGACAGTTACATACTTAGCAATCAGCCCCAGCATTTT. This rearrangement joins TRBV20-1 to TRBJ1-5; 7 nucleotides match TRBD1. V lost 5 bases and J lost 0; bases outside the gene matches: 13. Germline V CDR1 and CDR2: DFQATT, SNEGSKA (reference sequence). The CDR3 runs to 17 residues.

This clonotype occurred many times. This chain joins TRBV13 and TRBJ2-7, with D perhaps matching TRBD1 or TRBD2 (5 bases each). The length of the CDR3 is 14 residues. V was pared by 0 bases and J by 6 bases, with 12 bases between. Germline values: CDR1 PRHDT, CDR2 FYEKMQ (reference sequence). DNA for the CDR3: TGTGCCAGCAGCTTAGGACAGGAGAGGGGCGAGCAGTACTTC. It specifies CASSLGQERGEQYF.

Ten or more counts support this clonotype. The chain uses TRBV12-3 or TRBV12-4 and TRBJ2-7; the match to TRBD1 covers 9 bases. This CDR3 has 14 residues. J was trimmed by 2 bases and V by 6 bases; bases with no gene match: 5. The CDR3 is CASSLRDRAYEQYF. The CDR3 DNA follows: TGTGCCAGCAGCCTCCGGGACAGGGCCTACGAGCAGTACTTC.